The clone carrying this T cell receptor beta chain was counted between two and nine times. The sample originates from a study of T-cell reconstitution after alpha-beta-depleted transplantation in children. Per the germline V gene, CDR1 is SGHVS and CDR2 is FQNEAQ. This CDR3 comprises 14 residues. Between the trimmed V and J ends, which lost 2 bases and 2 bases, there was a span of 9 bases. As it was prepared, the TCRbeta library received unique molecular identifiers. TCRdb re-called the PCR reads with MiXCR, one entry per CDR3 protein. Of some 200,000 distinct CDR3 sequences in the sample, under 9.5% were seen once.

The chain carries TRBV7-8 and TRBJ2-5; unclear D gene. Sample: PBMCs from the stem cell graft donor, taken from the stem cell graft. The receptor was derived from a human donor who donated a stem cell graft to a child with acute lymphoblastic leukemia. CDR3 nucleotides: TGTGCCAGCAGCTTATTCAAAGGACAAGAGACCCAGTACTTC. Amino acid sequence: CASSLFKGQETQYF. The whole variable domain, filled in from reference TRBV7-8 and TRBJ2-5, reads GAGVSQSPRYKVAKRGQDVALRCDPISGHVSLFWYQQALGQGPEFLTYFQNEAQLDKSGLPSDRFFAERPEGSVSTLKIQRTQQEDSAVYLCASSLFKGQETQYFGPGTRLLVL.